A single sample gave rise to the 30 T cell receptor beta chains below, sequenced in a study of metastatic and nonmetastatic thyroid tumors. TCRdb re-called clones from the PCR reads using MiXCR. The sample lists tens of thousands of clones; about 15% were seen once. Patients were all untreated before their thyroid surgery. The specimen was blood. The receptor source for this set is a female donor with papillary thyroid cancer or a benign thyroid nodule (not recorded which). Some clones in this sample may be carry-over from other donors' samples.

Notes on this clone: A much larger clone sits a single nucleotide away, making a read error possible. CDR3 loop: CASKDTGYYEQYF. CDR3 DNA sequence: TGTGCCAGCAAGGACACGGGTTACTACGAGCAGTACTTC. This chain links TRBV2 with TRBJ2-7; D might be TRBD1 (5 bases). CDR3 size: 13 residues. Trimming took 7 bases from V and 3 from J, leaving 13 bases between them. Germline loops: CDR1 SNHLY, CDR2 FYNNEI.

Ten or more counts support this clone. The chain's CDR3 is CASSYQGLAGGRNTGELFF. The CDR3 bases are TGTGCCAGCAGTTATCAGGGACTAGCGGGGGGAAGGAACACCGGGGAGCTGTTTTTT. The chain joins TRBV6-6 to TRBJ2-2, with 15 bases aligning to TRBD2. The germline gives CDR1 MNHNY, CDR2 SVGAGI (reference sequence). V lost 3 bases, J lost 1 base, and 6 bases stayed unmatched. The CDR3 is 19 amino acids.

The CDR3 sequence: CASTSASGGGGVTQYF. CDR3 nucleotide sequence: TGTGCCAGCACGTCGGCTAGTGGGGGAGGGGGAGTGACCCAGTACTTC. V is TRBV6-2 or TRBV6-3 and J is TRBJ2-5; TRBD2 is a possible D gene (7 bases). Germline CDR1 MNHEY, CDR2 SVGEGT. Trimming took off 7 bases at V and 7 bases at J, with 25 bases between the two ends. The CDR3 has 16 residues.

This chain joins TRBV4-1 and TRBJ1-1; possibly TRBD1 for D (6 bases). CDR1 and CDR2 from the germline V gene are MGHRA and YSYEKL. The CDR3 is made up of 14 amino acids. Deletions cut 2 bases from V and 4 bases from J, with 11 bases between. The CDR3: CASSQYRGSTEAFF. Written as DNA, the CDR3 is TGCGCCAGCAGCCAATATAGGGGGAGCACTGAAGCTTTCTTT.

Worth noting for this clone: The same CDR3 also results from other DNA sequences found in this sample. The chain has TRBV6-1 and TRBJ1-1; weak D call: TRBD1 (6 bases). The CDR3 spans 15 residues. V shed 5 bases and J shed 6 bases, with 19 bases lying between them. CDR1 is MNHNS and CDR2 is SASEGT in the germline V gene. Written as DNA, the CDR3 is TGTGCCAGCAGTCCCGGGGAGGGGGGATGGGCTGAAGCTTTCTTT. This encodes CASSPGEGGWAEAFF.

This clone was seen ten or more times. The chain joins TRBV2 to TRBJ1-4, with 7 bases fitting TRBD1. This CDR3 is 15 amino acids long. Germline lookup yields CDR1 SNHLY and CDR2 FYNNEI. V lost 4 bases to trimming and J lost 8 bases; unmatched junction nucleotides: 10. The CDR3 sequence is CASSVWRGRMEKLFF. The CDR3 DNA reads TGTGCCAGCAGTGTTTGGAGGGGGCGAATGGAAAAACTGTTTTTT.

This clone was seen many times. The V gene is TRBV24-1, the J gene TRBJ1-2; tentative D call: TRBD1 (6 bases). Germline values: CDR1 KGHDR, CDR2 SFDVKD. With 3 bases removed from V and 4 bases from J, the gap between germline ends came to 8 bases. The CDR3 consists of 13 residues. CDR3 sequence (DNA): TGTGCCACCAGTGATCCAGGGGCCTATGGCTACACCTTC. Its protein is CATSDPGAYGYTF.

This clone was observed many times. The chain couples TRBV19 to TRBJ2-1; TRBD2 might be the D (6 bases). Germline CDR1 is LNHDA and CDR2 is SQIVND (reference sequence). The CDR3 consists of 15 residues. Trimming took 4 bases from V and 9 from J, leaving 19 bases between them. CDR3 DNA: TGTGCCAGTAGTAGTCTAGCGTCGTTGGGCGCTGAGCAGTTCTTC. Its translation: CASSSLASLGAEQFF.

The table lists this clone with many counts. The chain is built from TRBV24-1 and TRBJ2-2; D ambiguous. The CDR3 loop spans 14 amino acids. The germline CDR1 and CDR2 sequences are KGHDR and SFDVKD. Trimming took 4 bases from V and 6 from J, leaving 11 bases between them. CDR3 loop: CATSENQWSGELFF. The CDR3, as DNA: TGTGCCACCAGTGAAAATCAGTGGTCCGGGGAGCTGTTTTTT.

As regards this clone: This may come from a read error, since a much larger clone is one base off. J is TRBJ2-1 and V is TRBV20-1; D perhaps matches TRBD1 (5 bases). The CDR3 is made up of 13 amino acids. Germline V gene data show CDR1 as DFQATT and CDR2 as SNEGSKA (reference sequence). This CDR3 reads CGAHQPGQNEQFF. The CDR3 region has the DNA TGCGGTGCCCATCAACCAGGGCAGAATGAGCAGTTCTTC.

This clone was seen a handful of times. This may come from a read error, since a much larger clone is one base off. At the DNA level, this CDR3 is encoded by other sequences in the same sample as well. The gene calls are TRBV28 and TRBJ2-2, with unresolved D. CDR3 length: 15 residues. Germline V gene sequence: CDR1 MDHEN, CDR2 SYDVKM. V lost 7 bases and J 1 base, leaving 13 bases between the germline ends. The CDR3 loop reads CASTRATMNTGELFF. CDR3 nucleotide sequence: TGTGCCAGCACCCGGGCCACTATGAACACCGGGGAGCTGTTTTTT.

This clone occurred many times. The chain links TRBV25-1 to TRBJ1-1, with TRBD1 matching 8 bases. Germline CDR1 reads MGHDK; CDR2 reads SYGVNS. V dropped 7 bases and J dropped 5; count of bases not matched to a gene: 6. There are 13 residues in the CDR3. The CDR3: CASIGTGGTEAFF. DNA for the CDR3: TGTGCCAGCATTGGGACAGGAGGGACTGAAGCTTTCTTT.

The CDR3 here is CASSSIGTPSYEQYF. The CDR3 coding sequence is TGTGCCAGCTCATCGATAGGGACGCCGTCCTACGAGCAGTACTTC. The J gene is TRBJ2-7, the V gene TRBV18, with D perhaps assigned TRBD1 or TRBD2 (5 bases each). The CDR3 length is 15 residues. V lost 5 bases and J 1 base, leaving 15 bases between the germline ends. The germline V gene has CDR1 KGHSH and CDR2 LQKENI.

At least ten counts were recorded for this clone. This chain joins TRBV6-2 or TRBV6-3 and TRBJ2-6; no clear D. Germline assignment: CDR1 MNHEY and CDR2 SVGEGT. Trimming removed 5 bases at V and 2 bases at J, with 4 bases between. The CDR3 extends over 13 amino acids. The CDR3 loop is CASSATGANVLTF. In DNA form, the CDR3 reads TGTGCCAGCAGTGCGACTGGGGCCAACGTCCTGACTTTC.

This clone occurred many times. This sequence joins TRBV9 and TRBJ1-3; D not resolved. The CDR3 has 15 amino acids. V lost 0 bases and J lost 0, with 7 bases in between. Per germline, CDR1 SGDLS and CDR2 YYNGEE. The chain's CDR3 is CASSVGEGSGNTIYF. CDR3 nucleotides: TGTGCCAGCAGCGTAGGTGAGGGCTCTGGAAACACCATATATTTT.

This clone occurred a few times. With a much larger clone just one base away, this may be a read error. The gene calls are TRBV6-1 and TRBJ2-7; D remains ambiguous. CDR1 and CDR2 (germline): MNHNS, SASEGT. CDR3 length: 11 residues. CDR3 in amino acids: CASNEYYEQYF. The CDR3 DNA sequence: TGTGCCAGCAATGAGTACTACGAGCAGTACTTT.

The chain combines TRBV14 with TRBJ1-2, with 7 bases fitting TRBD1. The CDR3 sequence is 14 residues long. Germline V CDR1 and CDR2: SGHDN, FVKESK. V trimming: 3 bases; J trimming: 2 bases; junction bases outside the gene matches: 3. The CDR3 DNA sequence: TGTGCCAGCAGCCATTTAGGGGGCAACTATGGCTACACCTTC. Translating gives CASSHLGGNYGYTF.

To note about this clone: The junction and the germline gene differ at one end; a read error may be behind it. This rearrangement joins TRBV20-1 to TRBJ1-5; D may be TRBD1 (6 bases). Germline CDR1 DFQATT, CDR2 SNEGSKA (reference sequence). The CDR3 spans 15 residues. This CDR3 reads CSAYRAGYSNQLQHF. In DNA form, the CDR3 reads TGCAGTGCGTACAGGGCCGGTTATAGCAATCAGCTCCAGCATTTT.

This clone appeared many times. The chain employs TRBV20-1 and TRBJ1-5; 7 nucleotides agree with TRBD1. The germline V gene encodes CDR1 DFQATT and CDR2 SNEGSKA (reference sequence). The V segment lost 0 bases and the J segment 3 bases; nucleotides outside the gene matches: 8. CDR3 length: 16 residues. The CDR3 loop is CSARDQGGWDNQPQHF. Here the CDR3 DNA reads TGCAGTGCTAGAGACCAAGGGGGCTGGGACAATCAGCCCCAGCATTTT.

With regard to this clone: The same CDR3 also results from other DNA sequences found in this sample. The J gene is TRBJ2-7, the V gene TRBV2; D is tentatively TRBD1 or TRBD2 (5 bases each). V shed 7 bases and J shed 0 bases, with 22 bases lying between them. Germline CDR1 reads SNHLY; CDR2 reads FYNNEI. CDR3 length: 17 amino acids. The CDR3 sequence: CASIPRPGTDNSYEQYF. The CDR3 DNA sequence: TGTGCCAGCATTCCTAGGCCAGGGACCGATAACTCCTACGAGCAGTACTTC.

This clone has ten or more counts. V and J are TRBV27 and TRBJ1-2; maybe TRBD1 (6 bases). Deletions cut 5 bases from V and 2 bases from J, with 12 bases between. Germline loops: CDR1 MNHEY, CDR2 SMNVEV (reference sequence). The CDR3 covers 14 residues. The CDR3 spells CASSPGRGNYGYTF. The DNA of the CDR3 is TGTGCCAGCAGTCCTGGGAGGGGGAACTATGGCTACACCTTC.

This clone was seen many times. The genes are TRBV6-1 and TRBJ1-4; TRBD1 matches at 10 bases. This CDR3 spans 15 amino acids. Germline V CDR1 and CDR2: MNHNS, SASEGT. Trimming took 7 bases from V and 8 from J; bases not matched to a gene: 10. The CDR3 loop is CASKGQGRGGEKLFF. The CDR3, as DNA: TGTGCCAGCAAGGGACAGGGGCGGGGAGGAGAAAAACTGTTTTTT.

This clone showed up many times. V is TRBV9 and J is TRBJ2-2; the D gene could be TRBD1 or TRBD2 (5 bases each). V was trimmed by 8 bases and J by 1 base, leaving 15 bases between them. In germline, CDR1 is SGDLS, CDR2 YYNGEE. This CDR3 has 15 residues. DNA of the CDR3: TGTGCCAGTCATCTTGGGGGATTGAACACCGGGGAGCTGTTTTTT. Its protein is CASHLGGLNTGELFF.

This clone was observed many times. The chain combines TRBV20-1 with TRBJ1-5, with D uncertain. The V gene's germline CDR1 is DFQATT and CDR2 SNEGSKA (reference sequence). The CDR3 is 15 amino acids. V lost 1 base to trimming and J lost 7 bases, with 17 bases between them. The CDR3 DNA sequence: TGCAGTGCTAGAGGGGGAAGAGGGATGATGCAGCCCCAGCATTTT. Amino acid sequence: CSARGGRGMMQPQHF.

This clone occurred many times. The CDR3 sequence is CASSLTSVAGELFF. The CDR3 coding sequence is TGCGCCAGCAGCTTGACTAGCGTCGCGGGGGAGCTGTTTTTT. The chain combines TRBV5-1 with TRBJ2-2, with 7 positions matching TRBD2. Germline assignment: CDR1 SGHRS and CDR2 YFSETQ. The junction had 5 bases not matched to a gene; V was cut back by 1 base and J by 8 bases. The CDR3 is 14 amino acids.

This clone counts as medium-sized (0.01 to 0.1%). CDR3: CASNSEQGHYNSPLHF. CDR3 coding DNA: TGTGCCAGCAATTCAGAACAGGGCCATTATAATTCACCCCTCCACTTT. The chain links TRBV6-1 to TRBJ1-6; D may be TRBD1 (6 bases). V was shortened by 7 bases and J by 4 bases, with 17 bases between the two germline ends. Germline lookup yields CDR1 MNHNS and CDR2 SASEGT. The CDR3 length is 16 residues.

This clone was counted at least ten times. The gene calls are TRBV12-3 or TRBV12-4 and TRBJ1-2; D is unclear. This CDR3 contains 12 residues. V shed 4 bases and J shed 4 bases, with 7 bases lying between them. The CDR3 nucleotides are TGTGCCAGCAGTTACAGATTCTATGGCTACACCTTC. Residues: CASSYRFYGYTF.

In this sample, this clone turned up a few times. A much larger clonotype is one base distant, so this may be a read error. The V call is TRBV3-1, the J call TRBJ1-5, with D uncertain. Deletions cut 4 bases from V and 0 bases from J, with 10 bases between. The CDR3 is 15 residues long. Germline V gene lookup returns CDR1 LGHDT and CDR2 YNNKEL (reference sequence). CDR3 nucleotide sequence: TGTGCCAGCAGCCCCGGCCCTTATAGCAATCAGCCCCAGCATTTT. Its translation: CASSPGPYSNQPQHF.

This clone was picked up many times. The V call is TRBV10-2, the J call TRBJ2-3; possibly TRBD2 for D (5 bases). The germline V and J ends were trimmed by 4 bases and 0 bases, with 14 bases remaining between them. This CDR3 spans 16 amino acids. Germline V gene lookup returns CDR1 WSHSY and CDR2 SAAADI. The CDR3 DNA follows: TGCGCCAGCAGTGGCCTCGGACTGACTAGCACAGATACGCAGTATTTT. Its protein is CASSGLGLTSTDTQYF.

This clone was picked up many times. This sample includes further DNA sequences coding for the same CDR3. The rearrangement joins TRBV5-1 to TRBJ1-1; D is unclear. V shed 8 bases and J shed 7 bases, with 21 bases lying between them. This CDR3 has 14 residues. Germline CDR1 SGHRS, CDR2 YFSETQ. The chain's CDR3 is CASSQTRGRDEAFF. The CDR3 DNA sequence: TGCGCCAGTAGCCAGACCAGAGGGAGAGATGAAGCTTTCTTT.